Listed below are T cell receptor beta chains from one sample, sequenced in a study of shared T cell receptors in the human thymus. Profiling relied on immunoSEQ multiplex PCR, and the TCRdb table lists in-frame clones only, not all of them. The sample shows some 400,000 clones, 95% of them seen only once. Sequencing used thymocytes. The receptors shown here come from a human donor. Both conserved end residues are part of each CDR3. Each record gives: J gene, clone size, D gene, V gene, CDR3 protein, CDR3 DNA. The D gene is left open where the match is weak. Clone size is stated in some rows and not others, as once, few, many or a class when expanded.

TRBJ2-7 - TRBD2 TRBV7-2 CASSTALAGVNEQYF TGTGCCAGCAGCACCGCCCTAGCGGGAGTTAACGAGCAGTACTTC
TRBJ2-7 - - TRBV11-2 CASSLSLGSDSYEQYF TGTGCCAGCAGCTTATCCCTAGGTAGCGACTCCTACGAGCAGTACTTC
TRBJ1-5 - - TRBV19 CASSIPPAGTSNQPQHF TGTGCCAGTAGTATCCCCCCCGCCGGGACTAGCAATCAGCCCCAGCATTTT
TRBJ2-1 - - TRBV20-1 CSANPLDEQFF TGCAGTGCTAATCCTCTGGATGAGCAGTTCTTC
TRBJ1-2 - - TRBV6-5 CASSYKRPPYGYTF TGTGCCAGCAGTTACAAACGACCTCCCTATGGCTACACCTTC
TRBJ2-7 - TRBD2 TRBV11-2 CASNLDAALAGVSYEQYF TGTGCCAGCAACTTAGATGCCGCCCTAGCGGGAGTCTCCTACGAGCAGTACTTC
TRBJ2-5 few TRBD2 TRBV5-4 CASSLGTSGRPRVETQYF TGTGCCAGCAGCTTGGGGACTAGCGGGAGGCCGCGGGTAGAGACCCAGTACTTC
TRBJ1-6 - - TRBV7-2 CASSLGQRSPLHF TGTGCCAGCAGCCTGGGGCAGAGGTCACCCCTCCACTTT
TRBJ2-7 once - TRBV7-7 CASSQGSRPHYEQYF TGTGCTAGCAGCCAAGGGTCGCGGCCCCACTACGAGCAGTACTTC
TRBJ1-5 - TRBD1 TRBV5-6 CASSFTTGGSQPQHF TGTGCCAGCAGCTTTACTACAGGGGGCAGTCAGCCCCAGCATTTT
TRBJ2-2 - - TRBV21-1 CASSKERGGFDTGELFF TGTGCCAGCAGCAAAGAACGTGGGGGGTTTGACACCGGGGAGCTGTTTTTT
TRBJ2-7 - - TRBV28 CASSLWRFKGGESPYEQYF TGTGCCAGCAGTTTATGGCGATTCAAGGGGGGGGAATCTCCCTACGAGCAGTACTTC
TRBJ2-3 - - TRBV6-1 CASSEARDPQDGTQYF TGTGCCAGCAGTGAAGCGAGGGACCCCCAAGACGGTACGCAGTATTTT
TRBJ1-1 - - TRBV28 CASSFGGGTEAFF TGTGCCAGCAGTTTCGGGGGAGGCACTGAAGCTTTCTTT
TRBJ2-7 - - TRBV28 CASSSGGFYSTTVSVLYEQYF TGTGCCAGCAGTTCCGGTGGTTTTTACAGTACCACCGTCTCAGTCCTCTACGAGCAGTACTTC
TRBJ1-5 - - TRBV7-2 CASSLDNHSRGYSNQPQHF TGTGCCAGCAGCTTAGACAACCACTCTCGGGGGTATAGCAATCAGCCCCAGCATTTT
TRBJ2-7 - - TRBV6-6 CASSYLRAESYEQYF TGTGCCAGCAGTTACTTGAGGGCGGAATCCTACGAGCAGTACTTC
TRBJ1-4 - - TRBV30 CAWSVQLLYMTQNEKLFF TGTGCCTGGAGTGTACAACTTTTATATATGACTCAAAATGAAAAACTGTTTTTT
TRBJ2-1 - TRBD2 TRBV7-2 CASSLWTSGKVRQQFF TGTGCCAGCAGCTTATGGACTAGCGGGAAGGTGAGGCAGCAGTTCTTC
TRBJ2-7 - TRBD2 TRBV11-2 CASSRRGGSTVEQYF TGTGCCAGCAGTCGAAGAGGCGGGAGCACTGTCGAGCAGTACTTC
TRBJ1-2 - - TRBV9 CASSGMTDNYGYTF TGTGCCAGCAGCGGGATGACGGACAACTATGGCTACACCTTC
TRBJ2-3 - - TRBV4-3 CASSQGEGGYTDTQYF TGCGCCAGCAGCCAAGGAGAAGGGGGTTACACAGATACGCAGTATTTT
TRBJ2-7 - - TRBV18 CASSPVEPRMRTVDPPLYEQYF TGTGCCAGCTCACCTGTTGAGCCCCGGATGAGGACGGTAGACCCTCCTCTCTACGAGCAGTACTTC
TRBJ1-1 - - TRBV19 CASSRPGRSTEAFF TGTGCCAGTAGTCGACCGGGCCGCAGCACTGAAGCTTTCTTT
TRBJ2-3 - TRBD2 TRBV19 CASSMYWGDATSGRSDTQYF TGTGCCAGTAGTATGTACTGGGGGGACGCGACTAGCGGGAGATCAGATACGCAGTATTTT
TRBJ2-7 - - TRBV28 CASSFGGRYEQYF TGTGCCAGCAGTTTTGGGGGCAGATACGAGCAGTACTTC
TRBJ2-7 - TRBD1 TRBV5-6 CASYRRDRGYEQYF TGTGCCAGCTACCGCCGGGACAGGGGCTACGAGCAGTACTTC
TRBJ2-7 - - TRBV4-3 CASSQDVRSYEQYF TGCGCCAGCAGCCAAGATGTGAGATCCTACGAGCAGTACTTC
TRBJ2-7 - TRBD2 TRBV18 CASSPRTSSTYEQYF TGTGCCAGCTCACCCAGGACTAGCTCCACCTACGAGCAGTACTTC
TRBJ2-1 - TRBD2 TRBV27 CASSPRTSGRVNEQFF TGTGCCAGCAGTCCCAGGACTAGCGGGAGGGTCAATGAGCAGTTCTTC
TRBJ1-1 - TRBD1 TRBV19 CASTKTGAGTEAFF TGTGCCAGTACCAAGACAGGGGCCGGCACTGAAGCTTTCTTT
TRBJ1-4 - - TRBV5-8 CASSLAAGAYEKLFF TGTGCCAGCAGCTTGGCGGCAGGGGCGTACGAAAAACTGTTTTTT
TRBJ2-5 - - TRBV5-6 CASSLAPGQETQYF TGTGCCAGCAGCTTGGCCCCAGGGCAGGAGACCCAGTACTTC
TRBJ2-5 - - TRBV25-1 CASSTQGKETQYF TGTGCCAGCTCGACTCAGGGGAAAGAGACCCAGTACTTC
TRBJ1-1 - TRBD1 TRBV6-1 CASSHRGLNTEAFF TGTGCCAGCAGCCACAGGGGGCTGAACACTGAAGCTTTCTTT
TRBJ2-1 - - TRBV20-1 CSAQAGNEQFF TGCAGTGCCCAAGCAGGCAATGAGCAGTTCTTC
TRBJ2-7 - - TRBV2 CASSLGKGWIFSYEQYF TGTGCCAGCAGCCTAGGGAAAGGGTGGATTTTCTCCTACGAGCAGTACTTC
TRBJ1-2 - - TRBV28 CASSSDTDYGYTF TGTGCCAGCAGTTCGGACACAGACTATGGCTACACCTTC
TRBJ1-4 - TRBD1 TRBV28 CASRSAQGASKLFF TGTGCCAGCAGATCGGCTCAGGGGGCTTCAAAACTGTTTTTT
TRBJ2-1 - - TRBV9 CASSVVPGGNEQFF TGTGCCAGCAGCGTAGTTCCAGGGGGGAATGAGCAGTTCTTC
TRBJ2-1 - TRBD2 TRBV6-4 CASSDSRLAGVVEQFF TGTGCCAGCAGTGACTCGCGGCTAGCGGGAGTCGTTGAGCAGTTCTTC
TRBJ2-1 once TRBD1 TRBV13 CASSLVLGQVIPYNEQFF TGTGCCAGCAGCTTAGTCCTGGGACAGGTGATCCCCTACAATGAGCAGTTCTTC
TRBJ2-5 - TRBD2 TRBV2 CAGRAGGRAGQETQYF TGTGCCGGCCGGGCGGGCGGGAGGGCAGGCCAAGAGACCCAGTACTTC
TRBJ1-4 once - TRBV4-2 CASSPPQGEGEKLFF TGTGCCAGCAGCCCACCACAGGGAGAAGGAGAAAAACTGTTTTTT
TRBJ1-1 - - TRBV7-9 CASSFPGNTEAFF TGTGCCAGCAGCTTTCCAGGGAACACTGAAGCTTTCTTT
TRBJ2-7 - - TRBV30 CAWEPSSRGAYEQYF TGTGCCTGGGAGCCCTCTAGCAGGGGCGCATACGAGCAGTACTTC
TRBJ2-7 - TRBD2 TRBV6-1 CASSDAGLAGVSYEQYF TGTGCCAGCAGTGACGCCGGACTAGCGGGCGTTTCCTACGAGCAGTACTTC
TRBJ1-1 - TRBD1 TRBV27 CASSLFLRGTGGLSTPEAFF TGTGCCAGCAGTTTATTTCTCAGAGGGACAGGGGGATTGTCAACTCCTGAAGCTTTCTTT
TRBJ1-6 - - TRBV27 CASSWGPSSPLHF TGTGCCAGCAGTTGGGGACCGAGTTCACCCCTCCACTTT
TRBJ2-5 - - TRBV7-6 CASSGETQYF TGTGCCAGCTCCGGGGAGACCCAGTACTTC
TRBJ2-1 once TRBD2 TRBV7-9 CASSHPTSGRYGSYNEQFF TGTGCCAGCAGCCACCCGACTAGCGGGAGATATGGCTCCTACAATGAGCAGTTCTTC
TRBJ2-2 - - TRBV5-1 CASSSAYNANTGELFF TGCGCCAGCAGCTCTGCGTATAACGCGAACACCGGGGAGCTGTTTTTT
TRBJ2-5 - - TRBV6-5 CASSSHSPQTQYF TGTGCCAGCAGTTCCCACTCTCCCCAGACCCAGTACTTC
TRBJ2-7 - - TRBV6-5 CASSYRGDYEQYF TGTGCCAGCAGTTACAGGGGTGACTACGAGCAGTACTTC
TRBJ2-1 - TRBD2 TRBV28 CASRLRSWSSGYNEQFF TGTGCCAGCAGGCTCAGAAGCTGGTCTAGCGGGTACAATGAGCAGTTCTTC
TRBJ2-5 - - TRBV5-4 CASSAQTGRGEETQYF TGTGCCAGCAGTGCCCAGACTGGGCGGGGTGAAGAGACCCAGTACTTC
TRBJ2-5 - - TRBV27 CASSAEYPDNGSGSQETQYF TGTGCCAGCAGCGCTGAGTACCCAGATAATGGCAGCGGGTCCCAAGAGACCCAGTACTTC